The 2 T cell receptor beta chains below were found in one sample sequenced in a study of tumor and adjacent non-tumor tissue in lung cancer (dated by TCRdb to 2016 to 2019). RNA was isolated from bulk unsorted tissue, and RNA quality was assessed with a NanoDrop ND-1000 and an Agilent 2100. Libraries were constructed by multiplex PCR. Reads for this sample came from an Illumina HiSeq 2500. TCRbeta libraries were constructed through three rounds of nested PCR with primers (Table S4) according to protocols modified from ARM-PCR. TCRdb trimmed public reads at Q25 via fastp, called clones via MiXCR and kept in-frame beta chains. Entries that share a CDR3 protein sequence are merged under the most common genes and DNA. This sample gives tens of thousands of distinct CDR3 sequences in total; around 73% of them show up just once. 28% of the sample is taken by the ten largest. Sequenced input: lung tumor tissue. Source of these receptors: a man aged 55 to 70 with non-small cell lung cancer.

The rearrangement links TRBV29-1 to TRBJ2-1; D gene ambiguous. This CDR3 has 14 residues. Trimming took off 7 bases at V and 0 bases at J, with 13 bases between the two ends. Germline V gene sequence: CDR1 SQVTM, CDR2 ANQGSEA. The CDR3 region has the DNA TGCAGCGCAGATAAGTCGAGCTCCTACAATGAGCAGTTCTTC. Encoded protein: CSADKSSSYNEQFF.

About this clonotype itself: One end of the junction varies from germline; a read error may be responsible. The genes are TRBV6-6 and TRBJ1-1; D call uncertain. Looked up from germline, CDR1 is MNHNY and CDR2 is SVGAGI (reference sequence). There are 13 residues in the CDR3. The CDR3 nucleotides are TGTGCCAGCGGTTACTCGAGTCTCACTGAAGTTTTCTTT. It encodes CASGYSSLTEVFF.